This is a list of T cell receptor beta chains from one sample in a study of blood T cell repertoires in COVID-19. Generated by immunoSEQ multiplex PCR, the TCRdb table keeps only in-frame clones and is missing some. The profile shows about 670,000 clones, 80% to 90% of them singletons. The sequenced sample consisted of peripheral blood. Source of these receptors: a woman between 18 and 29 years old with acute or convalescent COVID-19. Each CDR3 is given with its conserved first and last residue. A D gene is named only where the DNA matches it firmly. Clone size is stated in some rows and not others, as once, few, many or a class when expanded.

TRBJ1-5,NA,TRBV6-1,NA,TGTGCCAGCAGTGATCGTCAGAATAATCAGCCCCAGCATTTT,CASSDRQNNQPQHF
TRBJ1-3,NA,TRBV5-6,NA,TGTGCCAGCAGCTTGTCCCCATTACACTCTGGAAACACCATATATTTT,CASSLSPLHSGNTIYF
TRBJ2-5,NA,TRBV5-4,NA,TGTGCCAGCAGCGGCATAGCGGCCCCGTATACCCAGTACTTC,CASSGIAAPYTQYF
TRBJ2-1,NA,TRBV4-1,NA,TGCGCCAGCAGCCACCCCTCGGGGGACAATGAGCAGTTCTTC,CASSHPSGDNEQFF
TRBJ1-2,NA,TRBV15,TRBD1,TGTGCCACCAGCAGAGGGGGACAGGGGGCACCCCGGGACTATGGCTACACCTTC,CATSRGGQGAPRDYGYTF
TRBJ1-1,NA,TRBV3-1/TRBV3-2,TRBD1,TGTGCCAGCAGCCCCCTTTCCGGACAGGGATCTGAAGCTTTCTTT,CASSPLSGQGSEAFF
TRBJ1-3,NA,TRBV18,NA,TGTGCCAGCTCACCATCCCCGACAGCCGGGTCTGGAAACACCATATATTTT,CASSPSPTAGSGNTIYF
TRBJ1-1,NA,TRBV27,TRBD1,TGTGCCAGCAGCGAACCAGGGGGCTGGGACACTGAAGCTTTCTTT,CASSEPGGWDTEAFF
TRBJ1-1,NA,TRBV12-3/TRBV12-4,NA,TGTGCCACCACTATATCAGGGTATCGAGCTTTCTTT,CATTISGYRAFF
TRBJ1-1,NA,TRBV11-1,NA,TGTGCCAGCAGCTTAGGACAGCTGAACACTGAAGCTTTCTTT,CASSLGQLNTEAFF
TRBJ2-7,NA,TRBV20-1,NA,TGCAGTGCCCAGGGGACCTACGAGCAGTACTTC,CSAQGTYEQYF
TRBJ2-6,NA,TRBV5-1,NA,TGCGCCAGCAGCTTGCCGAGCTCTGGGGCCAACGTCCTGACTTTC,CASSLPSSGANVLTF
TRBJ1-6,NA,TRBV6-2/TRBV6-3,NA,TGTGCCAGCAGTTACCGCGGGACTGGGTTGAATTCACCCCTCCACTTT,CASSYRGTGLNSPLHF
TRBJ2-2,NA,TRBV5-4,TRBD1,TGTGCCAGCAGCTTGGGGAAACAGGGGGCCACCGGGGAGCTGTTTTTT,CASSLGKQGATGELFF
TRBJ2-7,NA,TRBV29-1,TRBD2,TGCAGCGTCCGGGGGGTCCCCTCCGAGCAGTACTTC,CSVRGVPSEQYF
TRBJ1-5,NA,TRBV6-5,NA,TGTGCCAGCAGTTATCGGGAGGGCAATCAGCCCCAGCATTTT,CASSYREGNQPQHF
TRBJ1-1,few,TRBV5-5,NA,TGTGCCAGCTGGGGGGAGCCCAGGAGTATCGCTGAAGCTTTCTTT,CASWGEPRSIAEAFF
TRBJ1-6,once,TRBV9,NA,TGTGCCAGCAGCCCCGGGACACAGTTACCCCTCCACTTT,CASSPGTQLPLHF
TRBJ1-1,NA,TRBV5-6,NA,TGTGCCAGCAGCTTGGGGACAGCTTTGAACACTGAAGCTTTCTTT,CASSLGTALNTEAFF
TRBJ1-6,once,TRBV7-2,TRBD1,TGTGCCAGCAGCCCTCGGGACAGGGGGAAGAGGGCCCTCCACTTT,CASSPRDRGKRALHF
TRBJ1-5,few,TRBV4-1,NA,TGCGCCAGCAGCCCAGGGCTGTATCAGCCCCAGCATTTT,CASSPGLYQPQHF
TRBJ1-1,once,TRBV13,TRBD1,TGTGCCAGCAGCGGAGACAGGGTGGGCCCTGAAGCTTTCTTT,CASSGDRVGPEAFF
TRBJ1-2,NA,TRBV6-1,NA,TGTGCCAGCAGTGACAATCAGGGAACCTATGGCTACACCTTC,CASSDNQGTYGYTF
TRBJ2-1,NA,TRBV6-5,NA,TGTGCCAGCAGTTCAGCAGGGTTCAATGAGCAGTTCTTC,CASSSAGFNEQFF
TRBJ2-3,NA,TRBV10-3,TRBD2,TGTGCCATCAGTGGTTCCCCGGGACTAGCGGGTCCCGGTAGGACAGATACGCAGTATTTT,CAISGSPGLAGPGRTDTQYF
TRBJ2-7,NA,TRBV19,TRBD2,TGTGCCAGTAGTATGTTCGGGGGGGGCGCCTCCTACGAGCAGTACTTC,CASSMFGGGASYEQYF
TRBJ1-2,NA,TRBV6-5,TRBD1,TGTGCCAGCAGTTACTCCGCCGGGACAGGGCCTGGGGGCTACACCTTC,CASSYSAGTGPGGYTF
TRBJ1-4,NA,TRBV14,NA,TGTGCCAGCAGCCAAGATCTGGAGGGTAATAATGAAAAACTGTTTTTT,CASSQDLEGNNEKLFF
TRBJ1-5,NA,TRBV15,NA,TGTGCCACCAGCAGAGTGCAGGGAAGCAATCAGCCCCAGCATTTT,CATSRVQGSNQPQHF
TRBJ2-2,NA,TRBV30,NA,TGTGCAGCCCAGGGCGCGAACACCGGGGAGCTGTTTTTT,CAAQGANTGELFF
TRBJ1-5,NA,TRBV6-5,NA,TGTGCCAGCAGTTCCTCGGACAGCTATAGCAATCAGCCCCAGCATTTT,CASSSSDSYSNQPQHF
TRBJ2-7,once,TRBV19,NA,TGTGCCGTGAGAGAGGGCGACGGTCACGAGCAGTACTTC,CAVREGDGHEQYF
TRBJ1-2,NA,TRBV11-1,NA,TGTGCCAGCAGCCCCCGGGGGGCGGCTTTGGATGGCTACACCTTC,CASSPRGAALDGYTF
TRBJ1-1,NA,TRBV18,TRBD1,TGTGCCAGCTCACAGGAACAGGGGGCGTCTAGGACTGAAGCTTTCTTT,CASSQEQGASRTEAFF
TRBJ1-1,NA,TRBV18,NA,TGTGCCAGCTCTACTGAGCGGGCGATCCCGGGGGCTGAAGCTTTCTTT,CASSTERAIPGAEAFF
TRBJ2-7,NA,TRBV5-6,NA,TGTGCCAGCACCCTGTCAGGGTTCTCCTACGAGCAGTACTTC,CASTLSGFSYEQYF
TRBJ2-1,NA,TRBV5-5,NA,TGTGCCAGCAGCTTGAGCCTAGGGGGAGTAAAGTTAGATGAGCAGTTCTTC,CASSLSLGGVKLDEQFF